The sequence of this T cell receptor (beta chain) was determined in a study of blood T cells in healthy people across ages. Broader study findings: Expanded clonotype changes were possibly confounded by unknown donor CMV status.

A second PCR, run for 7 to 11 cycles, used a sample-barcoded 5' primer plus a J-beta primer mix. TCRdb fed the 5' RACE reads into MiXCR, producing one record per CDR3 protein. The data show 700,000 to 800,000 distinct CDR3 sequences, roughly 45% seen once. On this clonotype: Its specificity is not known.

Trimming removed 1 base at V and 0 bases at J, with 10 bases between. CDR1 is SGHTA and CDR2 is FQGTGA in the germline V gene. CDR3 length: 16 residues. This clonotype was obtained from a woman aged 60-75 years in good health. The chain has TRBV7-3 and TRBJ2-1; TRBD1 is a possible D gene (6 bases). The sample taken for sequencing was blood. CDR3 amino acids: CASSLMSGASYNEQFF. DNA for the CDR3: TGTGCCAGCAGCTTAATGTCAGGGGCCTCCTACAATGAGCAGTTCTTC.